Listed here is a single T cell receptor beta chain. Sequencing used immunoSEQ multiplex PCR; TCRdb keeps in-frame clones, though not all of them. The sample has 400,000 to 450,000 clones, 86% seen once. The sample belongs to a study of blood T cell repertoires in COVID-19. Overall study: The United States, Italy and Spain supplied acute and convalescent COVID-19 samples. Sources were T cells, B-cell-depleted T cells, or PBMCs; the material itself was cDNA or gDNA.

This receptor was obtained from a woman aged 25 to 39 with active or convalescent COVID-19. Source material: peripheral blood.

CDR3 nucleotide sequence: TGTGCCAGCAGTTACGTGGGAGGCTCTGGAAACACCATATATTTT. It translates to CASSYVGGSGNTIYF. The chain has TRBV6-5 and TRBJ1-3; D is ambiguous. Trimming took 2 bases from V and 0 from J, leaving 8 bases between them. There are 15 residues in the CDR3. CDR1 MNHEY and CDR2 SVGAGI come from the germline V gene.